This TCR beta chain was recovered during a study of blood T cell repertoires in COVID-19. Background on the study: COVID-19 samples from acute and convalescent phases originated in the United States, Italy and Spain. In each case, the material was cDNA or gDNA derived from T cells, B-cell-depleted T cells, or PBMCs.

Per germline, CDR1 WSHSY and CDR2 SAAADI. Losses at the gene ends were 6 bases for V and 3 bases for J; bases not matched to a gene: 3. The CDR3 contains 13 residues. Original processing notes: Counts of nucleated cells, estimated from reference gene primer amplification, were obtained. Generated by immunoSEQ multiplex PCR, the TCRdb table keeps only in-frame clones and is missing some. The V and J calls and clone size were taken over from that table, and D and trimming were inferred from the DNA. The sample has over 200,000 clones, around 89% seen once. Seattle enrolled patients during active infection and tracked them longitudinally.

The sample was peripheral blood. This clonotype was obtained from a man aged 25-45 years with COVID-19, enrolled during active disease. The J gene is TRBJ1-2, the V gene TRBV10-2; 8 nucleotides line up with TRBD1. The DNA of the CDR3 is TGCGCCAGCAGCATACAGGGGGACTATGGCTACACCTTC. This sequence encodes CASSIQGDYGYTF.